The clone carrying this TCR beta chain was recorded many times. The antigen is not known. The time point here: newly diagnosed GD, antithyroid drugs for less than 3 months. Isolated PBMC RNA provided the starting material for the TCR library. Germline V gene lookup returns CDR1 SGHRS and CDR2 YFSETQ. The ends were cut back, 4 bases at V and 13 bases at J, with 23 bases in the middle. The CDR3 totals 14 residues. This record belongs to a study of regulatory T cells in long-lasting Graves disease. HTBI primers from iRepertoire and Arm-PCR of CDR3 regions yielded the TCR beta libraries. Per the original data handling: The identification of 60 or so TRBV and 14 TRBJ segments was made across samples. One entry per CDR3 protein results from TCRdb running MiXCR on the multiplex PCR reads. These V and J calls derive from TCRdb rather than the authors' analysis. Among approximately 350,000 distinct CDR3 sequences listed, about 12% were seen once.

Broader study findings: Under persistent disease, TRBV28, TRBJ1-2 and TRBJ2-5 were used preferentially.

This same sample was also part of a study on T cells in Graves' hyperthyroidism and ophthalmopathy. This second study says: The study based diagnoses on clinical symptoms, serum thyroxine and TRAb, thyroid ultrasound and orbital computed tomography. Most expanded thyroid clonotypes above 0.001 recurred in blood.

The sample in question was peripheral blood mononuclear cells (PBMCs), obtained at new diagnosis, from a patient treated with antithyroid drugs. This TCR came from a woman between 18 and 29 years old with Graves disease. The genes are TRBV5-1 and TRBJ1-2; a possible D gene is TRBD1 (6 bases). The CDR3 loop reads CASSPIGGRPYGTF. CDR3 nucleotides: TGCGCCAGCAGCCCGATCGGGGGGCGACCCTACGGCACCTTC.